The 10 T cell receptor beta chains listed next were all sequenced from one sample in a study of blood T cell repertoires in COVID-19. Repertoires were generated with immunoSEQ multiplex PCR, while TCRdb's copy carries only in-frame clones and drops some. The data show roughly 90,000 clones, 75% to 90% seen once. Material for sequencing was peripheral blood. The receptors originated from a human donor in a cohort sampled during active COVID-19.

The chain recombines TRBV24-1 with TRBJ2-2, with TRBD2 as a possible D gene (5 bases). The germline CDR1 and CDR2 sequences are KGHDR and SFDVKD. The CDR3 sequence is 15 residues long. Trimming removed 6 bases at V and 4 bases at J, with 14 bases between. CDR3 DNA: TGTGCCACCAGTTCCCCGGGATTTACCACCGGGGAGCTGTTTTTT. This translates into CATSSPGFTTGELFF.

This sequence joins TRBV2 and TRBJ2-2, with 7 positions matching TRBD2. CDR3 length: 15 residues. Germline lookup yields CDR1 SNHLY and CDR2 FYNNEI. The junction had 5 bases not matched to a gene; V was cut back by 6 bases and J by 1 base. The DNA of the CDR3 is TGTGCCAGCAGCGCGGGAGACGGGAACACCGGGGAGCTGTTTTTT. Protein: CASSAGDGNTGELFF.

Regarding this clone: Other DNA sequences within the sample encode an identical CDR3. CDR3 in DNA: TGTGCCAGCAGTAGGACTAGCGGTAGTCAAGAGACCCAGTACTTC. Amino acid sequence: CASSRTSGSQETQYF. The rearrangement links TRBV27 to TRBJ2-5; the match to TRBD2 covers 10 bases. Germline assignment: CDR1 MNHEY and CDR2 SMNVEV (reference sequence). The CDR3 has 15 residues. After removal of 5 bases from V and 2 bases from J, the junction contained 5 bases not matched to a gene.

The rearrangement uses TRBV28 and TRBJ1-3; D is unresolved. The CDR3 consists of 16 residues. Germline CDR1 reads MDHEN; CDR2 reads SYDVKM. The V end was cut by 7 bases, the J end by 0 bases, with 16 bases between. The CDR3 DNA reads TGTGCCAGCACCCTAGACCTTGGGAGCTCTGGAAACACCATATATTTT. The encoded protein is CASTLDLGSSGNTIYF.

V usage is TRBV27 and J usage is TRBJ2-1; 7 bases fit TRBD1. This CDR3 region has 15 residues. Germline CDR1 reads MNHEY; CDR2 reads SMNVEV (reference sequence). J was trimmed by 4 bases and V by 7 bases; bases with no gene match: 10. The CDR3 nucleotides read TGTGCCAGCAACCTCGAGGGGACAGCGTACAATGAGCAGTTCTTC. Protein product: CASNLEGTAYNEQFF.

The rearrangement uses TRBV21-1 and TRBJ2-4; the table's D call of TRBD1 was not tested on the DNA. TRBV21-1 is annotated as a pseudogene. This CDR3 is 16 amino acids long. For the CDR3, the DNA is TGTGCCAGCAGCAAAGTGGCCAGGGGGTGCAAAAACATTCAGTACTTC. Translating it yields CASSKVARGCKNIQYF.

This chain links TRBV10-3 with TRBJ1-5; maybe TRBD1 (5 bases). V was shortened by 0 bases and J by 8 bases, with 8 bases between the two germline ends. Germline V gene lookup returns CDR1 ENHRY and CDR2 SYGVKD. The length of the CDR3 is 13 residues. CDR3 region: CAISESGGEPQHF. The CDR3 region has the DNA TGTGCCATCAGTGAGTCAGGAGGGGAGCCCCAGCATTTT.

Written as DNA, the CDR3 is TGTGCCAGCAGCTCACGGGTTAGCGGGTTTTACAATGAGCAGTTCTTC. Protein: CASSSRVSGFYNEQFF. This chain connects TRBV7-2 to TRBJ2-1; the match to TRBD2 covers 7 bases. The CDR3 is made up of 16 amino acids. The germline V gene has CDR1 SGHTA and CDR2 FQGNSA. The V gene end was trimmed by 4 bases and the J gene end by 4 bases; junction bases not matched to a gene: 10.

The chain couples TRBV27 to TRBJ1-5; TRBD1 might be the D (6 bases). Trimming left V 3 bases short and J 6 bases short, with 21 bases between. This CDR3 is built from 17 residues. Germline CDR1 reads MNHEY; CDR2 reads SMNVEV (reference sequence). CDR3 sequence: CASSFGGGRGISQPQHF. For the CDR3, the DNA is TGTGCCAGCAGTTTTGGTGGGGGCAGGGGAATAAGTCAGCCCCAGCATTTT.

The chain joins TRBV29-1 to TRBJ1-2; 9 positions agree with TRBD1. With 8 bases clipped from V and 7 bases from J, the junction kept 11 bases outside the gene matches. The CDR3 is 13 residues long. Germline V gene data show CDR1 as SQVTM and CDR2 as ANQGSEA. The CDR3 DNA reads as TGCAGCTCCCTCTTTGGGACAGGGAGTGGCTACACCTTC. Its protein product is CSSLFGTGSGYTF.